This T cell receptor (beta chain) was sequenced for a study of blood T cell repertoires in COVID-19. Across the study: The analysed material was cDNA or gDNA that came from T cells, B-cell-depleted T cells, or PBMCs.

Assay used: immunoSEQ multiplex PCR; TCRdb lists only in-frame clones, some missing. The sample lists approximately 160,000 clones, around 84% occurring once. V lost 2 bases and J 3 bases, leaving 11 bases between the germline ends. The length of the CDR3 is 15 residues. Germline CDR1 reads SEHNR; CDR2 reads FQNEAQ (reference sequence). The gene calls are TRBV7-9 and TRBJ1-3; TRBD1 is a possible D gene (6 bases). The receptor comes from a man in his forties or fifties with active or convalescent COVID-19. Input material: peripheral blood. CDR3 in amino acids: CASSLMGADGNTIYF. CDR3 in DNA: TGTGCCAGCAGCTTAATGGGGGCGGATGGAAACACCATATATTTT.